A selection of T cell receptor beta chains follows, all from one sample in a study of early T cells in non-severe SARS-CoV-2 infection. TCRdb fed the 5' RACE reads into MiXCR, producing one record per CDR3 protein. The table has 55,000 to 70,000 distinct CDR3 sequences, approximately 4.6% seen once. The input for sequencing was whole blood, taken at baseline. These receptors were collected from an adult who was a healthcare worker with PCR-confirmed SARS-CoV-2 infection or an uninfected control (not recorded which). The donor label of this sample is uncertain. CDR3s include the opening cysteine and the closing phenylalanine or tryptophan. Each record gives: CDR3 protein, CDR3 DNA, J gene, V gene, D gene, clone size, CDR3 length. D genes are given only for firm matches. Size is stated for part of the rows, as once, few or many counts, or as a class when the clone is expanded.

cdr3_aa: CASSAGLAENTGELFF
cdr3_nt: TGTGCCAGCAGCGCGGGACTAGCGGAGAACACCGGGGAGCTGTTTTTT
j_call: TRBJ2-2
v_call: TRBV9
d_call: TRBD2
clone_size: few
cdr3_length: 16

cdr3_aa: CASSLQASGGVVGELFF
cdr3_nt: TGTGCCAGCAGCTTACAAGCTAGCGGGGGTGTTGTCGGGGAGCTGTTTTTT
j_call: TRBJ2-2
v_call: TRBV7-2
d_call: TRBD2
clone_size: few
cdr3_length: 17

cdr3_aa: CASSRPGANVLTF
cdr3_nt: TGTGCCAGCAGCCGGCCTGGGGCCAACGTCCTGACTTTC
j_call: TRBJ2-6
v_call: TRBV9
d_call: -
clone_size: few
cdr3_length: 13

cdr3_aa: CASSLGLASTDTQYF
cdr3_nt: TGTGCCAGCAGCTTAGGGCTGGCCAGCACAGATACGCAGTATTTT
j_call: TRBJ2-3
v_call: TRBV7-9
d_call: -
clone_size: few
cdr3_length: 15

cdr3_aa: CSTLQVGYEQYF
cdr3_nt: TGCAGCACCTTACAAGTGGGATACGAGCAGTACTTC
j_call: TRBJ2-7
v_call: TRBV29-1
d_call: -
clone_size: many
cdr3_length: 12

cdr3_aa: CAWDLAGSTDTQYF
cdr3_nt: TGTGCCTGGGATCTAGCGGGTAGCACAGATACGCAGTATTTT
j_call: TRBJ2-3
v_call: TRBV30
d_call: TRBD2
clone_size: few
cdr3_length: 14

cdr3_aa: CASSLASGTEAFF
cdr3_nt: TGTGCCAGCAGCTTAGCGTCGGGAACTGAAGCTTTCTTT
j_call: TRBJ1-1
v_call: TRBV7-2
d_call: -
clone_size: many
cdr3_length: 13

cdr3_aa: CAWQGSTEAFF
cdr3_nt: TGTGCCTGGCAGGGGAGCACTGAAGCTTTCTTT
j_call: TRBJ1-1
v_call: TRBV30
d_call: -
clone_size: many
cdr3_length: 11

cdr3_aa: CAISQGLAGGRTNTGELFF
cdr3_nt: TGTGCCATCAGTCAAGGACTAGCGGGGGGCCGAACGAACACCGGGGAGCTGTTTTTT
j_call: TRBJ2-2
v_call: TRBV10-3
d_call: TRBD2
clone_size: -
cdr3_length: 19

cdr3_aa: CAWSAQGGHYGYTF
cdr3_nt: TGTGCCTGGAGTGCCCAGGGGGGTCACTATGGCTACACCTTC
j_call: TRBJ1-2
v_call: TRBV30
d_call: TRBD1
clone_size: few
cdr3_length: 14

cdr3_aa: CASSSRTGNQETQYF
cdr3_nt: TGTGCCAGCAGTTCCCGGACGGGGAACCAAGAGACCCAGTACTTC
j_call: TRBJ2-5
v_call: TRBV6-5
d_call: -
clone_size: many
cdr3_length: 15

cdr3_aa: CASSLESRRDRFMNTEAFF
cdr3_nt: TGTGCCAGCAGCCTCGAATCCAGGCGGGACAGGTTTATGAACACTGAAGCTTTCTTT
j_call: TRBJ1-1
v_call: TRBV5-6
d_call: TRBD1
clone_size: many
cdr3_length: 19

cdr3_aa: CASSWPGQGAWGEQFF
cdr3_nt: TGTGCCAGCAGCTGGCCGGGACAGGGGGCATGGGGTGAGCAGTTCTTC
j_call: TRBJ2-1
v_call: TRBV11-2
d_call: TRBD1
clone_size: many
cdr3_length: 16

cdr3_aa: CAWGQGYEQYF
cdr3_nt: TGTGCCTGGGGACAGGGATACGAGCAGTACTTC
j_call: TRBJ2-7
v_call: TRBV30
d_call: TRBD1
clone_size: -
cdr3_length: 11

cdr3_aa: CASRSRSAGQGETQYF
cdr3_nt: TGTGCCAGCAGATCACGCTCGGCAGGACAGGGAGAGACCCAGTACTTC
j_call: TRBJ2-5
v_call: TRBV11-1
d_call: TRBD1
clone_size: many
cdr3_length: 16

cdr3_aa: CASSLSDGLNEKLFF
cdr3_nt: TGTGCCAGCTCGCTTTCAGACGGACTTAATGAAAAACTGTTTTTT
j_call: TRBJ1-4
v_call: TRBV18
d_call: -
clone_size: many
cdr3_length: 15

cdr3_aa: CSARDRGHGYTF
cdr3_nt: TGCAGTGCTAGAGATCGGGGGCACGGCTACACCTTC
j_call: TRBJ1-2
v_call: TRBV20-1
d_call: -
clone_size: many
cdr3_length: 12

cdr3_aa: CASSGQSTGELFF
cdr3_nt: TGTGCCAGCAGTGGACAGAGCACCGGGGAGCTGTTTTTT
j_call: TRBJ2-2
v_call: TRBV7-9
d_call: -
clone_size: many
cdr3_length: 13

cdr3_aa: CASSLGATYEQYF
cdr3_nt: TGTGCCAGCAGCTTAGGAGCAACCTACGAGCAGTACTTC
j_call: TRBJ2-7
v_call: TRBV7-6
d_call: -
clone_size: many
cdr3_length: 13

cdr3_aa: CASSPLGGRGSYNSPLHF
cdr3_nt: TGTGCCAGCAGCCCCCTAGGAGGTCGGGGTTCCTATAATTCACCCCTCCACTTT
j_call: TRBJ1-6
v_call: TRBV14
d_call: -
clone_size: few
cdr3_length: 18

cdr3_aa: CASSLHGTRQETQYF
cdr3_nt: TGTGCCAGCAGCTTACACGGGACACGCCAAGAGACCCAGTACTTC
j_call: TRBJ2-5
v_call: TRBV7-2
d_call: -
clone_size: many
cdr3_length: 15

cdr3_aa: CASSLVGSETQYF
cdr3_nt: TGTGCCAGCAGCTTAGTGGGGAGTGAGACCCAGTACTTC
j_call: TRBJ2-5
v_call: TRBV11-2
d_call: -
clone_size: few
cdr3_length: 13

cdr3_aa: CASSYSQGANYGYTF
cdr3_nt: TGTGCCAGCAGTTACTCCCAGGGAGCCAACTATGGCTACACCTTC
j_call: TRBJ1-2
v_call: TRBV6-5
d_call: -
clone_size: many
cdr3_length: 15

cdr3_aa: CASSQDSVSGGEVFGSYNEQFF
cdr3_nt: TGTGCCAGCAGCCAGGATTCTGTGAGCGGGGGGGAAGTCTTCGGGTCCTACAATGAGCAGTTCTTC
j_call: TRBJ2-1
v_call: TRBV4-2
d_call: TRBD2
clone_size: many
cdr3_length: 22

cdr3_aa: CASSPTAAGSETQYF
cdr3_nt: TGCGCCAGCAGCCCCACGGCGGCGGGGTCCGAGACCCAGTACTTC
j_call: TRBJ2-5
v_call: TRBV4-1
d_call: -
clone_size: many
cdr3_length: 15

cdr3_aa: CASLARPNTEAFF
cdr3_nt: TGTGCCAGTTTGGCAAGACCGAACACTGAAGCTTTCTTT
j_call: TRBJ1-1
v_call: TRBV12-3/TRBV12-4
d_call: -
clone_size: many
cdr3_length: 13

cdr3_aa: CASSQRGSGGEKLFF
cdr3_nt: TGCGCCAGCAGCCAAAGGGGTTCTGGGGGTGAAAAACTGTTTTTT
j_call: TRBJ1-4
v_call: TRBV5-1
d_call: -
clone_size: many
cdr3_length: 15

cdr3_aa: CASSLAYREDQPQHF
cdr3_nt: TGTGCCAGCAGCTTGGCGTACAGGGAGGATCAGCCCCAGCATTTT
j_call: TRBJ1-5
v_call: TRBV5-6
d_call: -
clone_size: -
cdr3_length: 15